Below are 31 T cell receptor beta chains sequenced from a single sample in a study of cytotoxic CD8 clonotypes in ibrutinib-treated CLL. Measured with immunoSEQ multiplex PCR; TCRdb has only the in-frame clones, and not every one. The repertoire holds hundreds of thousands of clones, less than 75% seen once, with approximately 15% in the top ten. The material was PBMCs, obtained after 24 months of ibrutinib treatment. All receptors come from a human donor with chronic lymphocytic leukemia.

This chain links TRBV12-5 with TRBJ2-1; D not resolved. Between the trimmed V and J ends, which lost 3 bases and 9 bases, there was a span of 9 bases. Looked up from germline, CDR1 is LGHNT and CDR2 is FRNRAP. CDR3 length equals 12 residues. Here the CDR3 reads CASGFNSVEQFF. The CDR3 nucleotides are TGTGCTAGTGGTTTTAACTCTGTTGAGCAGTTCTTC.

This clone was found a few times. The rearrangement uses TRBV5-1 and TRBJ2-3; D unclear. This CDR3 is 14 amino acids long. V was clipped by 2 bases and J by 0 bases, with 7 bases between them. Germline-derived CDR1 and CDR2 are SGHRS and YFSETQ. This CDR3 is CASSFLASTDTQYF. DNA for the CDR3: TGCGCCAGCAGCTTTTTGGCGAGCACAGATACGCAGTATTTT. Full variable domain (missing parts from reference TRBV5-1 and TRBJ2-3): KAGVTQTPRYLIKTRGQQVTLSCSPISGHRSVSWYQQTPGQGLQFLFEYFSETQRNKGNFPGRFSGRQFSNSRSEMNVSTLELGDSALYLCASSFLASTDTQYFGPGTRLTVL.

The CDR3 loop is CASRTGGEDTQYF. DNA for the CDR3: TGTGCCAGCCGCACGGGGGGAGAAGATACGCAGTATTTT. V usage is TRBV9 and J usage is TRBJ2-3, with TRBD2 matching over 7 bases. The CDR3 is made up of 13 amino acids. After removal of 7 bases from V and 5 bases from J, the junction contained 7 bases not matched to a gene. The germline CDR1 and CDR2 sequences are SGDLS and YYNGEE. The entire variable domain, with the rest obtained from reference TRBV9 and TRBJ2-3, is as follows: DSGVTQTPKHLITATGQRVTLRCSPRSGDLSVYWYQQSLDQGLQFLIQYYNGEERAKGNILERFSAQQFPDLHSELNLSSLELGDSALYFCASRTGGEDTQYFGPGTRLTVL.

This clone was recorded a few times. The chain carries TRBV2 and TRBJ1-2; D uncertain. The V and J ends lost 2 bases and 4 bases respectively, with 5 bases between them. Germline V gene sequence: CDR1 SNHLY, CDR2 FYNNEI. This CDR3 region has 12 residues. The CDR3 loop is CASSETSYGYTF. The CDR3 region has the DNA TGTGCCAGCAGTGAAACGAGCTATGGCTACACCTTC.

The chain combines TRBV7-8 with TRBJ2-1; D possibly matches TRBD1 or TRBD2 (5 bases each). CDR3 length: 13 residues. From germline, CDR1 is SGHVS and CDR2 FQNEAQ. V lost 3 bases and J lost 7, with 10 bases in between. The CDR3 region is CASSLGTMNEQFF. CDR3 nucleotides: TGTGCCAGCAGCTTGGGGACCATGAATGAGCAGTTCTTC.

The V gene is TRBV29-1, the J gene TRBJ2-7; D might be TRBD2 (6 bases). The CDR3 has 13 amino acids. V lost 6 bases to trimming and J lost 5 bases, with 17 bases between them. Germline-derived CDR1 and CDR2 are SQVTM and ANQGSEA. The CDR3 nucleotides are TGCAGCGTCGCTCGGGACTCCACGGACGAGCAGTACTTC. It encodes CSVARDSTDEQYF.

V and J are TRBV7-9 and TRBJ2-7, with 7 bases fitting TRBD2. Germline assignment: CDR1 SEHNR and CDR2 FQNEAQ (reference sequence). The CDR3 is 15 residues long. J gave up 2 bases and V 5 bases, and 9 bases lay outside the gene matches. The CDR3 spells CASSVGPSGTYEQYF. As DNA, the CDR3 is TGTGCCAGCAGCGTAGGGCCTAGCGGCACCTACGAGCAGTACTTC.

This clone was seen a few times. The gene calls are TRBV19 and TRBJ1-1, with 8 nucleotides matching TRBD1. The length of the CDR3 is 14 residues. CDR1 LNHDA and CDR2 SQIVND come from the germline V gene (reference sequence). V gave up 9 bases and J gave up 5 bases; unmatched junction bases: 11. The CDR3, as DNA: TGTGCCAGCCACCTAACAGGGGGTGGGACTGAAGCTTTCTTT. Protein product: CASHLTGGGTEAFF.

V is TRBV5-5 and J is TRBJ2-7; D gene uncertain. CDR3 length: 14 residues. V lost 2 bases to trimming and J lost 0 bases, with 9 bases between them. Germline CDR1 and CDR2: SGHKS and YYEKEE (reference sequence). Here the CDR3 DNA reads TGTGCCAGCAGCTTCTGGCAGAGCTCCTACGAGCAGTACTTC. Its protein product is CASSFWQSSYEQYF. The whole variable domain, filled in from reference TRBV5-5 and TRBJ2-7, reads DAGVTQSPTHLIKTRGQQVTLRCSPISGHKSVSWYQQVLGQGPQFIFQYYEKEERGRGNFPDRFSARQFPNYSSELNVNALLLGDSALYLCASSFWQSSYEQYFGPGTRLTVT.

The chain joins TRBV5-6 to TRBJ1-1; tentative D call: TRBD1 (5 bases). CDR1 and CDR2 from the germline V gene are SGHDT and YYEEEE. The CDR3 extends over 14 amino acids. The V and J ends lost 1 base and 2 bases respectively, with 9 bases between them. The chain's CDR3 is CASSLFQGNTEAFF. DNA of the CDR3: TGTGCCAGCAGCTTGTTTCAGGGAAACACTGAAGCTTTCTTT.

The chain joins TRBV10-2 to TRBJ2-2; 9 bases fit TRBD1. V dropped 6 bases and J dropped 6; count of bases not matched to a gene: 11. The germline V gene has CDR1 WSHSY and CDR2 SAAADI. This CDR3 has 16 amino acids. Written as DNA, the CDR3 is TGCGCCAGCAGCAAAACCGGGACAGGGATGGCCGGGGAGCTGTTTTTT. It is translated as CASSKTGTGMAGELFF.

This chain uses TRBV5-1 with TRBJ2-7, with TRBD1 matching 8 bases. Germline CDR1 is SGHRS and CDR2 is YFSETQ. J gave up 0 bases and V 3 bases, and 5 bases lay outside the gene matches. This CDR3 has 15 amino acids. The CDR3 coding sequence is TGCGCCAGCAGCTGGGGACAGGTAGCCTCCTACGAGCAGTACTTC. This gives the protein CASSWGQVASYEQYF.

The chain uses TRBV13 and TRBJ2-7; unclear D gene. This CDR3 region has 15 residues. V shed 4 bases and J shed 3 bases, with 16 bases lying between them. Germline V gene data show CDR1 as PRHDT and CDR2 as FYEKMQ (reference sequence). CDR3 protein: CASSSLGLNIYEQYF. CDR3 DNA sequence: TGTGCCAGCAGCTCTCTGGGTTTGAATATCTACGAGCAGTACTTC.

The J gene is TRBJ2-2, the V gene TRBV5-1, with D possibly being TRBD1 or TRBD2 (5 bases each). Germline assignment: CDR1 SGHRS and CDR2 YFSETQ. The germline V and J ends were trimmed by 0 bases and 2 bases, with 20 bases remaining between them. This CDR3 region has 19 residues. As DNA, the CDR3 is TGCGCCAGCAGCTTGGAGGCAGGGTCGGGGTTTGGTAACACCGGGGAGCTGTTTTTT. Its translation is CASSLEAGSGFGNTGELFF.

J is TRBJ1-4 and V is TRBV4-3, with D maybe TRBD1 (6 bases). Germline CDR1 and CDR2: LGHNA and YSLEER. The CDR3 contains 16 residues. Trimming removed 0 bases at V and 5 bases at J, with 13 bases between. The CDR3 spells CASSQEWLQGNEKLFF. The CDR3 DNA reads as TGCGCCAGCAGCCAAGAATGGCTCCAGGGGAATGAAAAACTGTTTTTT.

The chain carries TRBV15 and TRBJ1-1, with D hard to call. Trimming took off 0 bases at V and 0 bases at J, with 8 bases between the two ends. The germline gives CDR1 LNHNV, CDR2 YYDKDF (reference sequence). CDR3 length: 15 amino acids. The CDR3 DNA follows: TGTGCCACCAGCAGAGACCGACTACTGAACACTGAAGCTTTCTTT. It translates to CATSRDRLLNTEAFF.

Worth noting for this clone: The sample holds other DNA sequences that translate to the same CDR3. This rearrangement joins TRBV30 to TRBJ2-7; 9 nucleotides line up with TRBD1. The CDR3 totals 14 residues. After removal of 2 bases from V and 3 bases from J, the junction contained 5 bases not matched to a gene. CDR1 and CDR2 from the germline V gene are GTSNPN and SVGIG (reference sequence). CDR3 coding DNA: TGTGCCTGGAGTACTGGGACAGGGAGCTACGAGCAGTACTTC. The encoded protein is CAWSTGTGSYEQYF.

The chain is built from TRBV9 and TRBJ2-5; weak D call: TRBD1 (6 bases). Trimming took off 3 bases at V and 7 bases at J, with 19 bases between the two ends. Germline V lookup: CDR1 SGDLS, CDR2 YYNGEE. The CDR3 sequence is 15 residues long. Here the CDR3 DNA reads TGTGCCAGCAGCGCAGAAGGGGGATTAACTGGGACCCAGTACTTC. Protein sequence: CASSAEGGLTGTQYF.

This clone showed up just once. V usage is TRBV19 and J usage is TRBJ2-7; tentatively, D is TRBD1 or TRBD2 (5 bases each). Trimming removed 5 bases from V and 6 bases from J, with 11 bases in between. The CDR3 totals 12 residues. Germline CDR1 LNHDA, CDR2 SQIVND (reference sequence). In DNA, the CDR3 is TGTGCCAGTAGTGGGACGGCATCCGAGCAGTACTTC. Encoded protein: CASSGTASEQYF.

The chain is built from TRBV30 and TRBJ1-4; D perhaps matches TRBD1 (6 bases). From germline, CDR1 is GTSNPN and CDR2 SVGIG (reference sequence). The CDR3 totals 15 residues. V was shortened by 4 bases and J by 6 bases, with 18 bases between the two germline ends. The CDR3 DNA is TGTGCCTGGACCAGCAAACAGGGTTGGGATGAAAAACTGTTTTTT. Its translation: CAWTSKQGWDEKLFF.

The chain joins TRBV11-3 to TRBJ2-5, with 8 bases that match TRBD1. The junction had 3 bases not matched to a gene; V was cut back by 4 bases and J by 5 bases. The germline V gene has CDR1 SGHNT and CDR2 YENEEA. The CDR3 consists of 13 residues. The CDR3 sequence is CASSSGGSETQYF. In DNA form, the CDR3 reads TGTGCCAGCAGCTCAGGGGGCTCGGAGACCCAGTACTTC.

V and J are TRBV29-1 and TRBJ2-1, with D possibly matching TRBD2 (6 bases). Trimming stripped 4 bases from V and 0 bases from J, with 16 bases between. Germline V gives CDR1 SQVTM, CDR2 ANQGSEA. The CDR3 is 16 amino acids. Here the CDR3 DNA reads TGCAGCGTTGTAGGTTCGGCCGGGAGCTCCTACAATGAGCAGTTCTTC. Its translation: CSVVGSAGSSYNEQFF.

The J gene is TRBJ2-7, the V gene TRBV5-1; D possibly corresponds to TRBD2 (5 bases). Looked up from germline, CDR1 is SGHRS and CDR2 is YFSETQ. Between the trimmed V and J ends, which lost 3 bases and 7 bases, there was a span of 14 bases. The CDR3 runs 13 residues. The CDR3 protein is CASSWSREGEQYF. The CDR3 nucleotides read TGCGCCAGCAGCTGGAGCCGAGAGGGAGAGCAGTACTTC.

This chain links TRBV28 with TRBJ2-7, with D tentatively TRBD1 (5 bases). CDR1 and CDR2 (germline): MDHEN, SYDVKM. Trimming left V 6 bases short and J 2 bases short, with 20 bases between. The CDR3 contains 16 residues. CDR3 nucleotides: TGTGCCAGCAGCTCCCCCGGGTCAGGGCGAGCCTACGAGCAGTACTTC. Amino acid sequence: CASSSPGSGRAYEQYF.

V gene TRBV7-3 combines with J gene TRBJ2-1, with D hard to call. This CDR3 spans 13 amino acids. In germline, CDR1 is SGHTA, CDR2 FQGTGA. V was trimmed by 8 bases and J by 0 bases, leaving 8 bases between them. As DNA, the CDR3 is TGTGCCAGCGCGGCGAGCTCCTACAATGAGCAGTTCTTC. Translation: CASAASSYNEQFF. The full variable domain, completed using reference TRBV7-3 and TRBJ2-1, is GAGVSQTPSNKVTEKGKYVELRCDPISGHTALYWYRQSLGQGPEFLIYFQGTGAADDSGLPNDRFFAVRPEGSVSTLKIQRTERGDSAVYLCASAASSYNEQFFGPGTRLTVL.

The DNA for the CDR3 is TGTGCCAGCAGTCCCGCAACTAATGAAAAACTGTTTTTT. Amino acids: CASSPATNEKLFF. This chain connects TRBV28 to TRBJ1-4; D unclear. Germline CDR1 is MDHEN and CDR2 is SYDVKM. With 5 bases removed from V and 0 bases from J, the gap between germline ends came to 4 bases. The CDR3 extends over 13 amino acids.

This chain uses TRBV15 with TRBJ1-1; tentatively, D is TRBD1 (5 bases). V lost 4 bases and J 1 base, leaving 19 bases between the germline ends. CDR3 length: 17 residues. Germline CDR1 LNHNV, CDR2 YYDKDF (reference sequence). CDR3 in amino acids: CATSTPKGTGRNTEAFF. For the CDR3, the DNA is TGTGCCACCAGCACCCCGAAGGGTACGGGACGGAACACTGAAGCTTTCTTT.

The chain recombines TRBV29-1 with TRBJ2-1; 10 positions agree with TRBD1. V dropped 1 base and J dropped 2; count of bases not matched to a gene: 5. The CDR3 contains 16 residues. Looked up from germline, CDR1 is SQVTM and CDR2 is ANQGSEA. The CDR3 coding sequence is TGCAGCGTTGAAGGGGGACAGGGGCATACCTACAATGAGCAGTTCTTC. Protein sequence: CSVEGGQGHTYNEQFF.

The DNA of the CDR3 is TGTGCCAGCAGTACACGGGAGAAAGAGACCCAGTACTTC. Translated: CASSTREKETQYF. The genes are TRBV6-5 and TRBJ2-5; D is perhaps TRBD2 (6 bases). The CDR3 is made up of 13 amino acids. Germline V gives CDR1 MNHEY, CDR2 SVGAGI. The ends were cut back, 5 bases at V and 3 bases at J, with 10 bases in the middle.

The rearrangement links TRBV2 to TRBJ2-1; D is unclear. CDR3 length: 9 residues. Germline CDR1 reads SNHLY; CDR2 reads FYNNEI. Trimming shortened V by 11 bases and J by 9 bases, and 8 bases separated the two germline ends. The CDR3 DNA sequence: TGTGCCCTACACCTTGAGCAGTTCTTC. It yields the protein CALHLEQFF.

The table lists this clone with a count of one. This chain uses TRBV27 with TRBJ2-7; possibly TRBD2 for D (6 bases). The CDR3 loop spans 13 amino acids. Germline CDR1 and CDR2: MNHEY and SMNVEV (reference sequence). V was shortened by 1 base and J by 4 bases, with 8 bases between the two germline ends. For the CDR3, the DNA is TGTGCCAGCAGTTTATGGAGGGGTTACGAGCAGTACTTC. Its protein product is CASSLWRGYEQYF.